The clone carrying this T cell receptor beta chain was seen a few times. Its antigen is unidentified. This specimen comes from a study of post-analysis software for immune sequencing data. At the level of the study: Clinical courses comprised relapsing-remitting, secondary progressive and progressive-relapsing multiple sclerosis.

Overall study findings and caveats: Included in a set of five TRBV segments more frequent in patients than controls were TRBV5-6, TRBV5-1 and TRBV20-1. Batch-mates among the samples co-clustered strongly by F measure. Normalized Chao1 diversity in multiple sclerosis patients fell significantly below that of controls.

Unique-molecular-identifier-tagged TCR beta cDNA libraries were used. It was from roughly 1.1 to 9.2 million T cells that 500,000 to 600,000 cDNA molecules came. TCRdb called the PCR reads again in MiXCR, with one record for every CDR3 protein. In the table there are about 540,000 distinct CDR3 sequences, roughly 34% of which are singletons. The CDR3 spans 13 residues. The germline CDR1 and CDR2 sequences are SGHRS and YFSETQ. What was sequenced was blood. The chain uses TRBV5-1 and TRBJ2-7, with TRBD1 identical over 7 bases. The last part of the DNA fits TRBJ2-5 better; the J call may be wrong. This TCR was sampled from a girl younger than 18 with multiple sclerosis. CDR3 residues: CASSFAQGETQYF. The DNA of the CDR3 is TGCGCCAGCAGCTTCGCACAGGGGGAGACCCAGTACTTC.